Each of the 26 T cell receptor beta chains below was sequenced from the same sample in a study of T cells in Graves' hyperthyroidism and ophthalmopathy. The source material, RNA transcripts, was used to amplify TCR beta CDR3 regions. TCR CDR3 regions were first amplified by RT-PCR with HTBI primers. Via MiXCR, TCRdb re-called the multiplex PCR reads, giving one row per CDR3 protein. The sample holds around 620,000 distinct CDR3 sequences, 15% to 20% seen once. The sample taken for sequencing was blood. Every receptor here comes from a woman under 40 with Graves' hyperthyroidism.

This chain connects TRBV6-6 to TRBJ1-2, with TRBD1 matching 8 bases. The CDR3 has 14 residues. Germline assignment: CDR1 MNHNY and CDR2 SVGAGI (reference sequence). The ends lost 2 bases at V and 6 bases at J; junction bases unmatched: 5. CDR3 in DNA: TGTGCCAGCAGTTACGGCCGGACAGGGCATGGCTACACCTTC. Residues: CASSYGRTGHGYTF.

V usage is TRBV20-1 and J usage is TRBJ1-2; D unresolved. V was trimmed by 7 bases and J by 4 bases, leaving 16 bases between them. The CDR3 spans 13 residues. The germline gives CDR1 DFQATT, CDR2 SNEGSKA (reference sequence). In DNA form, the CDR3 reads TGCAGTGTTGACTTGGGTTTGGGCTATGGCTACACCTTC. This codes for CSVDLGLGYGYTF.

The chain recombines TRBV20-1 with TRBJ1-1, with D unclear. This CDR3 is 13 amino acids long. Germline lookup yields CDR1 DFQATT and CDR2 SNEGSKA (reference sequence). V was clipped by 5 bases and J by 2 bases, with 12 bases between them. The CDR3 loop is CSAWERGNTEAFF. Here the CDR3 DNA reads TGCAGTGCTTGGGAGCGGGGAAACACTGAAGCTTTCTTT.

On this clonotype: A much more abundant neighbour one base away suggests this may be a read error. The V call is TRBV13, the J call TRBJ2-3; 7 nucleotides line up with TRBD2. Germline CDR1 and CDR2: PRHDT and FYEKMQ (reference sequence). The CDR3 runs to 15 residues. The CDR3 reads CAGSSALLATDTQYF. CDR3 sequence (DNA): TGTGCCGGCAGCTCCGCTCTACTAGCGACAGATACGCAGTATTTT.

The chain is built from TRBV5-5 and TRBJ1-1; no definite D call. With 4 bases removed from V and 4 bases from J, the gap between germline ends came to 20 bases. Germline V gene data show CDR1 as SGHKS and CDR2 as YYEKEE (reference sequence). The CDR3 covers 16 residues. The CDR3 region has the DNA TGTGCCAGCAGCCGCCAGCTGCTATTGAGGGTCACTGAAGCTTTCTTT. Translating it yields CASSRQLLLRVTEAFF.

This clonotype was observed many times. V is TRBV6-1 and J is TRBJ1-5; D might be TRBD1 (5 bases). Germline CDR1 reads MNHNS; CDR2 reads SASEGT. V was cut by 6 bases and J by 0 bases, with 21 bases left in between. This CDR3 has 18 residues. The CDR3 here is CASSPDRRGQYSNQPQHF. For the CDR3, the DNA is TGTGCCAGCAGCCCGGACCGGCGGGGCCAATATAGCAATCAGCCCCAGCATTTT.

This clonotype has a count of ten or more. The CDR3 here is CAWGTAQGNEKLFF. In DNA, the CDR3 is TGTGCCTGGGGGACAGCGCAGGGTAATGAAAAACTGTTTTTT. J is TRBJ1-4 and V is TRBV30, with 7 bases identical to TRBD1. The CDR3 has 14 residues. The germline CDR1 and CDR2 sequences are GTSNPN and SVGIG (reference sequence). The V gene end was trimmed by 5 bases and the J gene end by 4 bases; junction bases not matched to a gene: 7.

The gene calls are TRBV30 and TRBJ1-6; unclear D gene. V was pared by 4 bases and J by 7 bases, with 14 bases between. The CDR3 is 14 residues long. Germline V gene lookup returns CDR1 GTSNPN and CDR2 SVGIG (reference sequence). The CDR3 DNA reads TGTGCCTGGAACACCGGGGAGGCGAATTCACCCCTCCACTTT. It is translated as CAWNTGEANSPLHF.

There are a few counts of this clonotype. J is TRBJ1-1 and V is TRBV28, with 10 nucleotides matching TRBD1. This CDR3 has 13 residues. Per the germline V gene, CDR1 is MDHEN and CDR2 is SYDVKM. V lost 3 bases, J lost 7 bases, and 2 bases stayed unmatched. The DNA for the CDR3 is TGTGCCAGCAGTTTGACAGGGGGCCTTGAAGCTTTCTTT. Its translation is CASSLTGGLEAFF.

This clonotype was seen a handful of times. This CDR3 is CASITGSGGNTEAFF. The DNA for the CDR3 is TGTGCCAGCATCACAGGTTCAGGGGGGAACACTGAAGCTTTCTTT. The chain combines TRBV28 with TRBJ1-1; 7 bases agree with TRBD1. The CDR3 runs to 15 residues. Germline-derived CDR1 and CDR2 are MDHEN and SYDVKM. The junction had 9 bases not matched to a gene; V was cut back by 7 bases and J by 1 base.

This clonotype turned up a few times. V gene TRBV27 combines with J gene TRBJ2-1; TRBD2 aligns across 7 bases. Trimming took 6 bases from V and 3 from J; bases not matched to a gene: 11. Germline assignment: CDR1 MNHEY and CDR2 SMNVEV (reference sequence). The CDR3 sequence is 16 residues long. The CDR3 reads CASSPLWGDYYNEQFF. The CDR3 DNA sequence: TGTGCCAGCAGCCCTCTCTGGGGGGACTACTACAATGAGCAGTTCTTC.

The chain couples TRBV19 to TRBJ1-1, with 8 bases matching TRBD1. The ends lost 1 base at V and 6 bases at J; junction bases unmatched: 10. The CDR3 length is 16 residues. The germline V gene encodes CDR1 LNHDA and CDR2 SQIVND (reference sequence). The chain's CDR3 is CASSIGPTDRGAEAFF. The CDR3 DNA sequence: TGTGCCAGTAGTATAGGCCCCACTGACAGGGGCGCTGAAGCTTTCTTT.

In its sample, this clonotype was seen many times. The chain is built from TRBV28 and TRBJ2-7, with 12 bases fitting TRBD2. Germline V gene data show CDR1 as MDHEN and CDR2 as SYDVKM. The CDR3 runs to 16 residues. The trim removed 5 bases at V and 3 bases at J, leaving 8 bases unmatched. Here the CDR3 reads CASSPGLAGIFYEQYF. The CDR3, as DNA: TGTGCCAGCAGTCCAGGACTAGCGGGAATTTTCTACGAGCAGTACTTC.

Ten or more counts support this clonotype. The rearrangement uses TRBV7-6 and TRBJ2-3, with 9 bases matching TRBD1. The germline gives CDR1 SGHVS, CDR2 FNYEAQ. The CDR3 length is 16 residues. V lost 4 bases and J lost 1; bases outside the gene matches: 6. The CDR3 bases are TGTGCCAGCAGCTCCAGGACAGGGGAGGGCACAGATACGCAGTATTTT. It specifies CASSSRTGEGTDTQYF.

The chain links TRBV27 to TRBJ2-2; D unclear. The CDR3 spans 15 residues. Per the germline V gene, CDR1 is MNHEY and CDR2 is SMNVEV (reference sequence). The germline V and J ends were trimmed by 5 bases and 4 bases, with 14 bases remaining between them. CDR3 nucleotides: TGTGCCAGCAGTCCCGTTATAGCATCCACCGGGGAGCTGTTTTTT. Encoded protein: CASSPVIASTGELFF.

The chain employs TRBV14 and TRBJ1-1; D is possibly TRBD1 (5 bases). V was shortened by 4 bases and J by 5 bases, with 14 bases between the two germline ends. Per germline, CDR1 SGHDN and CDR2 FVKESK. The CDR3 extends over 14 amino acids. The DNA for the CDR3 is TGTGCCAGCAGCCGCAATGTCCAGGGTACTGAAGCTTTCTTT. Encoded protein: CASSRNVQGTEAFF.

As to this clonotype: A read error may explain this, as a much larger clone is one base away. The chain joins TRBV7-3 to TRBJ1-2; 7 bases map to TRBD1. The CDR3 has 19 residues. CDR1 and CDR2 from the germline V gene are SGHTA and FQGTGA. V lost 2 bases, J lost 1 base, and 16 bases stayed unmatched. The CDR3, as DNA: TGTGCCAGCAGCTTACGAGGGGCAGGGGGAATGCTCTTTAACTATGGCTACACCTTC. Translating it yields CASSLRGAGGMLFNYGYTF.

This clonotype was recorded at least ten times. The CDR3 DNA is TGTGCCAGCACCAGGGGGCCCTACGAGCAGTACTTC. Its protein product is CASTRGPYEQYF. The chain carries TRBV6-1 and TRBJ2-7; 8 bases match TRBD1. The CDR3 length is 12 residues. V lost 7 bases and J lost 2; bases outside the gene matches: 1. The germline CDR1 and CDR2 sequences are MNHNS and SASEGT.

The genes are TRBV4-1 and TRBJ2-7; D is undetermined. With 0 bases removed from V and 2 bases from J, the gap between germline ends came to 11 bases. The CDR3 runs 15 residues. Germline V CDR1 and CDR2: MGHRA, YSYEKL. The CDR3 here is CASSQDISAAYEQYF. Here the CDR3 DNA reads TGCGCCAGCAGCCAAGATATAAGCGCCGCCTACGAGCAGTACTTC.

This clonotype was seen a handful of times. V and J are TRBV28 and TRBJ2-7; 16 bases fit TRBD2. The CDR3 is 17 amino acids. Germline V gene sequence: CDR1 MDHEN, CDR2 SYDVKM. Trimming took 6 bases from V and 6 from J; bases not matched to a gene: 11. DNA for the CDR3: TGTGCCAGCAGATGGGGACTAGCGGGAGGGCCTTCCCCCGAGCAGTACTTC. Residues: CASRWGLAGGPSPEQYF.

The sample holds many counts of this clonotype. The rearrangement links TRBV28 to TRBJ2-7; 12 nucleotides agree with TRBD2. The CDR3 is 17 amino acids. V trimming: 0 bases; J trimming: 2 bases; junction bases outside the gene matches: 5. The germline V gene has CDR1 MDHEN and CDR2 SYDVKM. The DNA for the CDR3 is TGTGCCAGCAGTTTATGGGCCAGACTAGCGGGAGCCTACGAGCAGTACTTC. This sequence encodes CASSLWARLAGAYEQYF.

This clonotype was seen at least ten times. An end of the junction differs from the germline gene, which may be a read error. The rearrangement joins TRBV12-3 or TRBV12-4 to TRBJ2-7; 11 bases are shared with TRBD2. The CDR3 extends over 15 amino acids. The CDR3 sequence: CASSLAGGPSYEQYF. CDR3 DNA sequence: TGTGCCAGCAGTCTAGCGGGAGGTCCCTCCTACGAGCAGTACTTC.

V gene TRBV6-2 or TRBV6-3 combines with J gene TRBJ2-7, with 7 bases matching TRBD2. CDR3 length: 14 amino acids. Germline loops: CDR1 MNHEY, CDR2 SVGEGT. With 7 bases clipped from V and 6 bases from J, the junction kept 12 bases outside the gene matches. In nucleotides, the CDR3 is TGTGCCAGCACCCCGTGGGGGAGGGCCTCCGAGCAGTACTTC. This codes for CASTPWGRASEQYF.

Only a few counts were recorded for this clonotype. The chain carries TRBV3-1 and TRBJ2-7; D remains unclear. Trimming shortened V by 0 bases and J by 5 bases, and 20 bases separated the two germline ends. This CDR3 has 17 residues. Germline CDR1 LGHDT, CDR2 YNNKEL (reference sequence). The CDR3 protein is CASSQEYVGTDSDEQYF. Written as DNA, the CDR3 is TGTGCCAGCAGCCAAGAGTATGTGGGAACCGACTCTGACGAGCAGTACTTC.

The chain carries TRBV6-1 and TRBJ1-5; D not resolved. The germline V and J ends were trimmed by 1 base and 1 base, with 5 bases remaining between them. This CDR3 region has 14 residues. Per the germline V gene, CDR1 is MNHNS and CDR2 is SASEGT. The CDR3 protein is CASSEGPSNQPQHF. The CDR3 DNA reads as TGTGCCAGCAGTGAAGGACCGAGCAATCAGCCCCAGCATTTT.

The chain carries TRBV4-1 and TRBJ1-2, with D perhaps matching TRBD1 (5 bases). This CDR3 contains 14 residues. Looked up from germline, CDR1 is MGHRA and CDR2 is YSYEKL. The V end was cut by 0 bases, the J end by 3 bases, with 8 bases between. The CDR3 loop is CASSQDPRDYGYTF. CDR3 bases: TGCGCCAGCAGCCAAGACCCCAGGGACTATGGCTACACCTTC.